This T cell receptor (beta chain) was captured by sequencing in a study of graft-versus-host responses after intestinal transplantation. Graft specimens yielded both intraepithelial and lamina propria lymphocytes. The method was immunoSEQ multiplex PCR; TCRdb's version includes in-frame clones alone and lacks a portion of them. The sample lists 7,500 or so clones, nearly 85% occurring once. The CDR3 spans 16 residues. V was clipped by 2 bases and J by 1 base; unmatched bases: 4. CDR1 and CDR2 from the germline V gene are SGHAT and FQDESV (reference sequence). The clonotype comes from a human patient who received an intestinal transplant, so some T cells may come from the graft donor. Sample: ileum tissue, taken about 130 days after transplant. This chain links TRBV11-1 with TRBJ1-1; 10 bases map to TRBD1. The CDR3 sequence is CASSLRGDRGNTEAFF. CDR3 nucleotides: TGTGCCAGCAGCTTACGGGGGGACAGGGGGAACACTGAAGCTTTCTTT.